This T cell receptor (beta chain) was identified in a study of blood T cells in healthy people across ages. Every participating donor contributed 8 to 10 milliliters of peripheral blood through a draw. Deletions cut 5 bases from V and 8 bases from J, with 22 bases between. The CDR3 runs to 16 residues. This clonotype was detected only a few times. What it binds is not known. PCR was performed a second time for about 7 to 11 cycles using a sample-barcoded 5' primer and a J-beta primer mix. Sequencing of every sample gave 3 million or more CDR3-containing paired-end reads. TCRdb redid the calling of the 5' RACE reads with MiXCR, one entry per CDR3 protein. The table includes 1 million or so distinct CDR3 sequences, around 25% detected once. Study-wide results and caveats: Higher diversity and more naive CD4+ cells were features of long-lived donors, compared to aged donors.

These records were also assigned to another study, of T cells of mothers and their children. That publication notes: The authors found no persistent microchimeric T cell clones.

The sequenced sample consisted of blood. The rearrangement joins TRBV12-3 or TRBV12-4 to TRBJ2-1; D is ambiguous. The sequence derives from a girl aged 2 to 9 in good health. DNA for the CDR3: TGTGCCAGCAGTCCACCCTTCCGCCCAGAGCCCCATGAGCAGTTCTTC. Protein product: CASSPPFRPEPHEQFF.